A single sample gave rise to the 24 T cell receptor beta chains below, sequenced in a study of T-cell memory formation after mild COVID-19. One entry per CDR3 protein results from TCRdb running MiXCR on the 5' RACE reads. The sample has around 340,000 distinct CDR3 sequences, about 16% seen once. Sequenced material: PBMCs or a T cell subset sorted from them (not recorded which). All receptors come from a man aged 18 to 30 who had mild COVID-19 (a few samples of this study predate the infection). Cell type and time point are not known.

The CDR3 sequence is CASSWTSSGTGELFF. The CDR3 DNA reads as TGTGCCAGCAGTTGGACTAGCTCTGGCACCGGGGAGCTGTTTTTT. The V call is TRBV7-3, the J call TRBJ2-2, with 8 bases fitting TRBD2. The germline CDR1 and CDR2 sequences are SGHTA and FQGTGA. V gave up 6 bases and J gave up 4 bases; unmatched junction bases: 7. There are 15 residues in the CDR3. Combining the CDR3 with reference TRBV7-3 and TRBJ2-2 gives the whole variable domain GAGVSQTPSNKVTEKGKYVELRCDPISGHTALYWYRQSLGQGPEFLIYFQGTGAADDSGLPNDRFFAVRPEGSVSTLKIQRTERGDSAVYLCASSWTSSGTGELFFGEGSRLTVL.

This chain uses TRBV27 with TRBJ1-5, with TRBD1 identical over 10 bases. Germline V lookup: CDR1 MNHEY, CDR2 SMNVEV (reference sequence). V shed 4 bases and J 6 bases; nucleotides not matched to a gene: 15. The CDR3 consists of 18 residues. The CDR3 DNA follows: TGTGCCAGCAGTTCTACCGGGACAGGGGTCCAAAGAGGTCAGCCCCAGCATTTT. As protein: CASSSTGTGVQRGQPQHF.

The chain is built from TRBV11-2 and TRBJ2-7, with D perhaps TRBD2 (6 bases). Per the germline V gene, CDR1 is SGHAT and CDR2 is FQNNGV. Trimming left V 4 bases short and J 3 bases short, with 13 bases between. The CDR3 is made up of 14 amino acids. CDR3 sequence (DNA): TGTGCCAGCAGCTCGCTCCGGGGGTTCTACGAGCAGTACTTC. It translates to CASSSLRGFYEQYF.

The rearrangement uses TRBV20-1 and TRBJ1-1; no clear D. The V and J ends lost 3 bases and 6 bases respectively, with 11 bases between them. CDR3 size: 12 residues. Germline V gene sequence: CDR1 DFQATT, CDR2 SNEGSKA (reference sequence). CDR3 loop: CSASLGASEAFF. In nucleotides, the CDR3 is TGCAGTGCTAGTCTGGGAGCGTCTGAAGCTTTCTTT.

The genes are TRBV28 and TRBJ1-1; D gene unclear. The length of the CDR3 is 13 residues. Germline-derived CDR1 and CDR2 are MDHEN and SYDVKM. V was clipped by 7 bases and J by 1 base, with 10 bases between them. CDR3 bases: TGTGCCAGCATCAGGCTACCGAACACTGAAGCTTTCTTT. Translated: CASIRLPNTEAFF.

This clonotype showed up just a few times. The chain is built from TRBV12-3 or TRBV12-4 and TRBJ2-5, with a tentative D call TRBD1 (5 bases). The CDR3 spans 15 residues. The V end was cut by 2 bases, the J end by 5 bases, with 15 bases between. The CDR3 here is CASSLWTSGGETQYF. The CDR3 DNA reads TGTGCCAGCAGTTTATGGACATCGGGTGGCGAGACCCAGTACTTC.

This clonotype was counted between two and nine times. The chain links TRBV4-2 to TRBJ2-7, with 8 bases identical to TRBD1. CDR3 length: 14 residues. CDR1 is LGHNA, CDR2 YNFKEQ, per germline. Trimming at V came to 0 bases and at J to 5 bases, leaving 3 bases not matched to a gene. The CDR3 here is CASSQEDRDNEQYF. The CDR3 nucleotides are TGTGCCAGCAGCCAAGAGGACAGGGACAACGAGCAGTACTTC.

The V gene is TRBV24-1, the J gene TRBJ2-5; D may correspond to TRBD1 or TRBD2 (5 bases each). CDR3 length equals 20 residues. Trimming cost V 4 bases and J 0 bases, with 26 bases left between them. CDR1 is KGHDR and CDR2 is SFDVKD in the germline V gene. The CDR3 reads CATSDRNMDARGENQETQYF. DNA for the CDR3: TGTGCCACCAGTGACAGGAATATGGACGCCCGAGGGGAGAACCAAGAGACCCAGTACTTC.

The chain recombines TRBV12-5 with TRBJ1-2; D is unclear. Germline assignment: CDR1 LGHNT and CDR2 FRNRAP. CDR3 length: 13 amino acids. Trimming shortened V by 1 base and J by 1 base, and 4 bases separated the two germline ends. CDR3 in DNA: TGTGCTAGTGGTTTGGGGAATAACTATGGCTACACCTTC. The encoded protein is CASGLGNNYGYTF.

The genes are TRBV7-9 and TRBJ2-7; 10 nucleotides match TRBD1. Trimming removed 5 bases from V and 5 bases from J; junction bases left unmatched: 9. Germline values: CDR1 SEHNR, CDR2 FQNEAQ (reference sequence). This CDR3 comprises 15 residues. DNA of the CDR3: TGTGCCAGCAGCCCGCGACAGGGGGCGTGGGACGAGCAGTACGTC. Its protein is CASSPRQGAWDEQYV.

The chain is built from TRBV30 and TRBJ2-7; no clear D. Trimming left V 0 bases short and J 9 bases short, with 9 bases between. Germline CDR1 is GTSNPN and CDR2 is SVGIG (reference sequence). This CDR3 is built from 11 residues. As DNA, the CDR3 is TGTGCCTGGAGTGTCGCTGACGTGCAGTACTTC. It yields the protein CAWSVADVQYF.

The rearrangement links TRBV20-1 to TRBJ2-3; TRBD2 agrees at 8 bases. V trimming: 5 bases; J trimming: 1 base; junction bases outside the gene matches: 11. Per germline, CDR1 DFQATT and CDR2 SNEGSKA (reference sequence). The CDR3 sequence is 16 residues long. This CDR3 reads CSAPPSSGGGTDTQYF. The CDR3 DNA is TGCAGTGCTCCCCCATCGAGCGGGGGCGGCACAGATACGCAGTATTTT.

This chain links TRBV7-2 with TRBJ2-3; D possibly corresponds to TRBD1 (7 bases). V lost 3 bases and J 6 bases, leaving 10 bases between the germline ends. The CDR3 length is 13 residues. The V gene's germline CDR1 is SGHTA and CDR2 FQGNSA. CDR3 residues: CASSFRGRDTQYF. The DNA for the CDR3 is TGTGCCAGCAGCTTCAGGGGGAGGGATACGCAGTATTTT.

This rearrangement joins TRBV7-9 to TRBJ2-6, with a tentative D call TRBD2 (7 bases). The CDR3 contains 17 residues. Per germline, CDR1 SEHNR and CDR2 FQNEAQ (reference sequence). V lost 1 base and J lost 4, with 14 bases in between. Here the CDR3 DNA reads TGTGCCAGCAGCTTAGTAGGCGGGGGCGGCGGGGCCAACGTCCTGACTTTC. This gives the protein CASSLVGGGGGANVLTF.

The chain recombines TRBV20-1 with TRBJ1-2; D is unresolved. From germline, CDR1 is DFQATT and CDR2 SNEGSKA (reference sequence). CDR3 length: 13 residues. V dropped 0 bases and J dropped 7 bases, with 12 bases sitting between them. CDR3 protein: CSARDLGISGYTF. CDR3 bases: TGCAGTGCTAGAGATTTGGGGATAAGTGGCTACACCTTC.

V is TRBV18 and J is TRBJ2-1; 11 bases match TRBD1. The CDR3 has 14 amino acids. Germline V lookup: CDR1 KGHSH, CDR2 LQKENI. V lost 6 bases to trimming and J lost 12 bases; unmatched junction nucleotides: 10. The CDR3 sequence is CASSRATGQGVQFF. The CDR3 DNA reads TGTGCCAGCTCGCGAGCCACGGGACAGGGGGTGCAGTTCTTC.

The sample holds a few counts of this clonotype. This sequence joins TRBV5-5 and TRBJ2-5; D is possibly TRBD1 or TRBD2 (5 bases each). Germline V CDR1 and CDR2: SGHKS, YYEKEE (reference sequence). Trimming took 4 bases from V and 7 from J, leaving 20 bases between them. CDR3 length: 15 amino acids. The CDR3 region has the DNA TGTGCCAGCAGCAACCGGGACGCGCCCCAGGGGACCCAGTACTTC. Its translation is CASSNRDAPQGTQYF.

V usage is TRBV18 and J usage is TRBJ2-7; perhaps TRBD2 as D (7 bases). With 2 bases removed from V and 3 bases from J, the gap between germline ends came to 17 bases. From germline, CDR1 is KGHSH and CDR2 LQKENI. This CDR3 has 16 amino acids. The DNA of the CDR3 is TGTGCCAGCTCACCAGGCCTACAGGGAGGGAACTACGAGCAGTACTTC. The encoded protein is CASSPGLQGGNYEQYF.

This clonotype has only a few counts. The rearrangement joins TRBV6-1 to TRBJ2-7; 10 bases fit TRBD1. This CDR3 has 14 residues. After removal of 7 bases from V and 4 bases from J, the junction contained 7 bases not matched to a gene. Per germline, CDR1 MNHNS and CDR2 SASEGT. CDR3 loop: CASIFDRGLYEQYV. The CDR3 DNA reads as TGTGCCAGCATTTTCGACAGGGGGCTTTACGAGCAGTACGTC.

V gene TRBV7-6 combines with J gene TRBJ2-3; D is perhaps TRBD1 (5 bases). Trimming cost V 5 bases and J 4 bases, with 13 bases left between them. This CDR3 comprises 14 residues. Per the germline V gene, CDR1 is SGHVS and CDR2 is FNYEAQ. The CDR3 DNA is TGTGCCAGCAGCCTAAGTTGGGGCGCAGATACGCAGTATTTT. It specifies CASSLSWGADTQYF.

The chain has TRBV3-1 and TRBJ2-2, with a tentative D call TRBD1 (5 bases). Germline values: CDR1 LGHDT, CDR2 YNNKEL (reference sequence). The V end lost 1 base, the J end lost 4 bases, and 10 bases lay between the germline ends. This CDR3 has 15 residues. As DNA, the CDR3 is TGTGCCAGCAGCCAAGGGAGACAGTTCACCGGGGAGCTGTTTTTT. Translated, it gives CASSQGRQFTGELFF. Combining the CDR3 with reference TRBV3-1 and TRBJ2-2 gives the whole variable domain DTAVSQTPKYLVTQMGNDKSIKCEQNLGHDTMYWYKQDSKKFLKIMFSYNNKELIINETVPNRFSPKSPDKAHLNLHINSLELGDSAVYFCASSQGRQFTGELFFGEGSRLTVL.

This clonotype was observed a few times. This chain joins TRBV11-2 and TRBJ2-3; D not resolved. The CDR3 covers 13 residues. Germline CDR1 is SGHAT and CDR2 is FQNNGV. V lost 1 base, J lost 6 bases, and 8 bases lay in between. The CDR3 reads CASSLAPQDTQYF. Written as DNA, the CDR3 is TGTGCCAGCAGCTTAGCCCCTCAGGATACGCAGTATTTT. Drawing the rest from reference TRBV11-2 and TRBJ2-3, the complete variable domain is EAGVAQSPRYKIIEKRQSVAFWCNPISGHATLYWYQQILGQGPKLLIQFQNNGVVDDSQLPKDRFSAERLKGVDSTLKIQPAKLEDSAVYLCASSLAPQDTQYFGPGTRLTVL.

This chain uses TRBV7-3 with TRBJ2-3; the D is unclear. In germline, CDR1 is SGHTA, CDR2 FQGTGA. The V and J ends lost 2 bases and 0 bases respectively, with 15 bases between them. This CDR3 comprises 17 residues. The CDR3 is CASSLGSRFSSTDTQYF. The CDR3 nucleotides are TGTGCCAGCAGCTTAGGATCCAGATTCTCGAGCACAGATACGCAGTATTTT. Full variable domain (rest looked up from reference TRBV7-3 and TRBJ2-3): GAGVSQTPSNKVTEKGKYVELRCDPISGHTALYWYRQSLGQGPEFLIYFQGTGAADDSGLPNDRFFAVRPEGSVSTLKIQRTERGDSAVYLCASSLGSRFSSTDTQYFGPGTRLTVL.

This clonotype was counted a single time. This chain joins TRBV11-2 and TRBJ2-5, with a possible D match to TRBD1 (6 bases). V dropped 1 base and J dropped 5 bases, with 17 bases sitting between them. Germline CDR1 reads SGHAT; CDR2 reads FQNNGV. The CDR3 is 16 residues long. Written as DNA, the CDR3 is TGTGCCAGCAGCTTAGCCCAGGGGCGAGGGCCGGAGACCCAGTACTTC. Translating it yields CASSLAQGRGPETQYF.